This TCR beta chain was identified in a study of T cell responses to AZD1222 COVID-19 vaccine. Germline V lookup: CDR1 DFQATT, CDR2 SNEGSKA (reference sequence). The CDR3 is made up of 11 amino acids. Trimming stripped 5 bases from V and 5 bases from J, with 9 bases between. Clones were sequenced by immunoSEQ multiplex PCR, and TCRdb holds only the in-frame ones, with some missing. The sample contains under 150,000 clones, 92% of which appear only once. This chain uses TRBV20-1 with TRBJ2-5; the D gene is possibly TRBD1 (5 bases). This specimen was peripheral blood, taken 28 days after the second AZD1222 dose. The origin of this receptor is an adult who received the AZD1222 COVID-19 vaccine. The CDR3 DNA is TGCAGTGCTCGACAGTGGGAGACCCAGTACTTC. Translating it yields CSARQWETQYF.